This record covers a single T cell receptor beta chain. These data belong to a study of blood T cell repertoires in COVID-19. As for the study in general: The United States, Italy and Spain provided the acute and convalescent COVID-19 samples. PBMCs, B-cell-depleted T cells, or T cells provided the cDNA or gDNA that made up the material.

It was during active infection that Seattle patients were enrolled and then longitudinally followed. Original data processing: Counts of nucleated cells, estimated from reference gene primer amplification, were obtained. Only in-frame clones appear in the TCRdb table, and some are missing; sequencing was by immunoSEQ multiplex PCR. For V, J and clone size, that table is used; D and trimming come from the DNA. The profile shows fewer than 300,000 clones, 85% to 90% of them singletons. The V gene lost 5 bases and the J gene lost 2 bases, with 9 bases spanning the gap. This CDR3 spans 13 amino acids. Germline V gene lookup returns CDR1 MNHEY and CDR2 SMNVEV (reference sequence).

The chain is built from TRBV27 and TRBJ1-1, with D perhaps matching TRBD1 (6 bases). The sample taken for sequencing was peripheral blood. The TCR was taken from a woman between 45 and 60 years old with COVID-19, enrolled during active disease. The CDR3 loop reads CASSDRRNTEAFF. CDR3 nucleotide sequence: TGTGCCAGCAGTGACAGGCGTAACACTGAAGCTTTCTTT.